The 19 T cell receptor beta chains below come from one sample, sequenced in a study of T cell responses to AZD1222 COVID-19 vaccine (dated by TCRdb to about 2021). The time point label for this specimen denotes: baseline before first vaccination. Library preparation used the immunoSEQ multiplex PCR assay. Not all clones reach the TCRdb copy of this immuneACCESS table, which keeps in-frame sequences only. Checked studies attribute under half of the gap to unresolved V genes and leave the rest unexplained. For this sample the table gives 95,000 to 150,000 clones, of which approximately 88% were detected only once. The ten largest clones represent around 6.1% of the sample. Sequenced material: peripheral blood, taken on day 0 of AZD1222 vaccination. These receptors originate from an adult in good health.

This chain's CDR3 is CASSPRTGVGLFF. CDR3 nucleotide sequence: TGTGCCAGCAGTCCCCGGACAGGGGTAGGGCTGTTTTTT. The chain carries TRBV6-5 and TRBJ1-4; 9 bases are shared with TRBD1. The germline V gene has CDR1 MNHEY and CDR2 SVGAGI. The J segment lost 14 bases and the V segment lost 5 bases, leaving 9 bases of the junction unmatched. The CDR3 is 13 residues long.

This chain links TRBV28 with TRBJ1-6; D is uncertain. This CDR3 contains 12 residues. Trimming pared 3 bases from V and 8 bases from J, leaving 5 bases between. Looked up from germline, CDR1 is MDHEN and CDR2 is SYDVKM. For the CDR3, the DNA is TGTGCCAGCAGTTTTTGGGATTCACCCCTCCACTTT. Translating gives CASSFWDSPLHF.

This clone was picked up one time. The CDR3 here is CASSSQGAEQPQHF. CDR3 DNA: TGTGCCAGCAGTAGCCAGGGGGCCGAGCAGCCCCAGCATTTT. The chain employs TRBV6-5 and TRBJ1-5; TRBD1 matches at 8 bases. From germline, CDR1 is MNHEY and CDR2 SVGAGI. With 5 bases clipped from V and 7 bases from J, the junction kept 7 bases outside the gene matches. The CDR3 runs 14 residues.

This clone was detected only a few times. The rearrangement links TRBV5-6 to TRBJ1-5, with 7 bases matching TRBD1. From germline, CDR1 is SGHDT and CDR2 YYEEEE. This CDR3 is built from 14 residues. V lost 4 bases and J lost 2; bases outside the gene matches: 3. DNA of the CDR3: TGTGCCAGCAGCGGAACAGGGGGCAATCAGCCCCAGCATTTT. As protein: CASSGTGGNQPQHF.

V gene TRBV11-1 combines with J gene TRBJ2-7; D unresolved. With 4 bases removed from V and 4 bases from J, the gap between germline ends came to 8 bases. There are 12 residues in the CDR3. CDR1 is SGHAT and CDR2 is FQDESV in the germline V gene (reference sequence). CDR3 region: CASSSSQYEQYF. For the CDR3, the DNA is TGTGCCAGCAGCTCCTCCCAGTACGAGCAGTACTTC.

The chain carries TRBV11-2 and TRBJ2-1; D gene ambiguous. V was trimmed by 5 bases and J by 5 bases, leaving 13 bases between them. CDR1 is SGHAT and CDR2 is FQNNGV in the germline V gene. This CDR3 region has 14 residues. This chain's CDR3 is CASSASHSNNEQFF. The CDR3, as DNA: TGTGCCAGCAGCGCCTCTCACAGTAACAATGAGCAGTTCTTC.

The chain links TRBV11-2 to TRBJ2-3, with 11 bases that match TRBD1. CDR1 and CDR2 (germline): SGHAT, FQNNGV. V lost 2 bases, J lost 5 bases, and 9 bases stayed unmatched. The CDR3 is 17 amino acids. CDR3 in amino acids: CASSLLNGDRGGDTQYF. Here the CDR3 DNA reads TGTGCCAGCAGCTTATTAAACGGGGACAGGGGGGGAGATACGCAGTATTTT.

The J gene is TRBJ2-5, the V gene TRBV5-1; 8 nucleotides line up with TRBD1. V was pared by 0 bases and J by 5 bases, with 9 bases of the junction left unmatched. This CDR3 has 16 residues. The germline V gene has CDR1 SGHRS and CDR2 YFSETQ. CDR3 region: CASSLAGQVIGETQYF. The CDR3 region has the DNA TGCGCCAGCAGCTTGGCGGGACAGGTTATAGGGGAGACCCAGTACTTC.

The chain combines TRBV7-6 with TRBJ1-1; a weak D match, TRBD1 (5 bases). This CDR3 region has 16 residues. Germline V gives CDR1 SGHVS, CDR2 FNYEAQ. The V and J ends lost 5 bases and 0 bases respectively, with 16 bases between them. The CDR3 DNA follows: TGTGCCAGCAGCCGCGAATGGGGGGGAATGAACACTGAAGCTTTCTTT. This gives the protein CASSREWGGMNTEAFF.

The chain links TRBV24-1 to TRBJ2-1; TRBD2 matches 9 bases. The length of the CDR3 is 16 residues. J was trimmed by 2 bases and V by 3 bases; bases with no gene match: 4. Germline V gives CDR1 KGHDR, CDR2 SFDVKD. CDR3 DNA sequence: TGTGCCACCAGTGATAGGCGGGAGGGGACCTACAATGAGCAGTTCTTC. Amino acid sequence: CATSDRREGTYNEQFF.

The gene calls are TRBV7-6 and TRBJ2-2, with D possibly matching TRBD2 (5 bases). Germline CDR1 SGHVS, CDR2 FNYEAQ. V dropped 5 bases and J dropped 3 bases, with 16 bases sitting between them. This CDR3 spans 16 amino acids. DNA of the CDR3: TGTGCCAGCAGCCTACTCGGGCGGCGGGACACCGGGGAGCTGTTTTTT. Amino acids: CASSLLGRRDTGELFF.

V and J are TRBV11-3 and TRBJ2-1; 7 positions agree with TRBD1. This CDR3 is 14 amino acids long. Per germline, CDR1 SGHNT and CDR2 YENEEA. Losses at the gene ends were 4 bases for V and 6 bases for J; bases not matched to a gene: 6. Written as DNA, the CDR3 is TGTGCCAGCAGCTACGGACAGGCTCGCAATGAGCAGTTCTTC. It yields the protein CASSYGQARNEQFF.

The chain joins TRBV2 to TRBJ1-1; D is ambiguous. V was shortened by 5 bases and J by 2 bases, with 9 bases between the two germline ends. CDR1 is SNHLY and CDR2 is FYNNEI in the germline V gene. This CDR3 has 13 amino acids. For the CDR3, the DNA is TGTGCCAGCAGTCCCGGAAGTAACACTGAAGCTTTCTTT. Protein sequence: CASSPGSNTEAFF.

The chain uses TRBV5-1 and TRBJ1-6; D not certain. CDR3 length equals 12 residues. V was clipped by 0 bases and J by 9 bases, with 4 bases between them. Per germline, CDR1 SGHRS and CDR2 YFSETQ. CDR3 in amino acids: CASSLDSSPLHF. The CDR3 DNA reads TGCGCCAGCAGCTTGGATTCTTCACCCCTCCACTTT.

The V gene is TRBV6-5, the J gene TRBJ1-5; TRBD1 matches 9 bases. V lost 7 bases and J lost 11; bases outside the gene matches: 9. Germline V CDR1 and CDR2: MNHEY, SVGAGI. This CDR3 has 13 residues. The CDR3 region is CASKPTGGAAQHF. As DNA, the CDR3 is TGTGCCAGCAAACCGACAGGGGGAGCGGCCCAGCATTTT.

The chain couples TRBV5-1 to TRBJ2-5, with 7 bases matching TRBD1. The V and J ends lost 3 bases and 1 base, in that order; junction bases with no gene match: 6. The CDR3 extends over 15 amino acids. Germline V CDR1 and CDR2: SGHRS, YFSETQ. The CDR3 DNA follows: TGCGCCAGCAGCTCTACAACAGGGGCCCAAGAGACCCAGTACTTC. Its translation is CASSSTTGAQETQYF.

This sequence joins TRBV9 and TRBJ1-5, with 7 bases that match TRBD1. V shed 3 bases, J shed 7 bases, and the junction held 7 bases outside the gene matches. Germline assignment: CDR1 SGDLS and CDR2 YYNGEE. CDR3 length: 14 amino acids. The CDR3 loop reads CASSAGQGGQPQHF. The CDR3, as DNA: TGTGCCAGCAGCGCGGGGCAGGGGGGGCAGCCCCAGCATTTT.

V is TRBV5-1 and J is TRBJ1-5, with TRBD1 identical over 7 bases. After removal of 4 bases from V and 7 bases from J, the junction contained 11 bases not matched to a gene. The CDR3 totals 15 residues. Germline CDR1 is SGHRS and CDR2 is YFSETQ. CDR3 nucleotides: TGCGCCAGCAGCCCGGACCCGGGACAGTACCAGCCCCAGCATTTT. This translates into CASSPDPGQYQPQHF.

This clone showed up just once. The CDR3 DNA sequence: TGCGCCAGCAGCCACGGACAGGCGGGGAACTATGGCTACACCTTC. Translated: CASSHGQAGNYGYTF. The V call is TRBV5-1, the J call TRBJ1-2; 7 bases line up with TRBD1. Germline CDR1 and CDR2: SGHRS and YFSETQ. This CDR3 region has 15 residues. J was trimmed by 2 bases and V by 4 bases; bases with no gene match: 8.